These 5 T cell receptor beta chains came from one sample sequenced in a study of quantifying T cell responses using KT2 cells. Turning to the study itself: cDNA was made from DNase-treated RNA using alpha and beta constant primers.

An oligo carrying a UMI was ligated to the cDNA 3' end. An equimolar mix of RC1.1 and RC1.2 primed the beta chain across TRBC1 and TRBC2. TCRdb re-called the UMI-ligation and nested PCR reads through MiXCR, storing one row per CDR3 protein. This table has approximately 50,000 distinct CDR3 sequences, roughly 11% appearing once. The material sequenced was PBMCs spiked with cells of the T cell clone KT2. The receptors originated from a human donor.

The CDR3 sequence is CASRSGDGVKNIQYF. CDR3 nucleotide sequence: TGTGCCAGCAGATCGGGGGACGGAGTCAAAAACATTCAGTACTTC. V gene TRBV6-6 combines with J gene TRBJ2-4; weak D call: TRBD2 (6 bases). Germline CDR1 MNHNY, CDR2 SVGAGI (reference sequence). V was shortened by 6 bases and J by 3 bases, with 15 bases between the two germline ends. The CDR3 is 15 residues long.

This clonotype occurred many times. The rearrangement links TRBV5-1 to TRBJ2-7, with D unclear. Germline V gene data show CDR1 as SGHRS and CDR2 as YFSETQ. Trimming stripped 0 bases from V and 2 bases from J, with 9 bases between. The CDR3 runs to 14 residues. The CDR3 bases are TGCGCCAGCAGCTTGGTCGTCAGTCCCTACGAGCAGTACTTC. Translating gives CASSLVVSPYEQYF.

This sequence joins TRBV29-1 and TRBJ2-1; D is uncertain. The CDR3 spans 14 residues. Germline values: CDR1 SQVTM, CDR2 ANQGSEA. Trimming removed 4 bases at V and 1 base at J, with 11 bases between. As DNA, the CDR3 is TGCAGCGTTGGTGGCGGTCCATCCTACAATGAGCAGTTCTTC. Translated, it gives CSVGGGPSYNEQFF.

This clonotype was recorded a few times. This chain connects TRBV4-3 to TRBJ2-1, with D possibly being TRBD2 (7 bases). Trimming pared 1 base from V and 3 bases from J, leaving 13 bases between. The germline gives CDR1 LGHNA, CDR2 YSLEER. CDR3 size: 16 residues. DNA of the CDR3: TGCGCCAGCAGCCAAGGAGGGGGGGGGGACTACAATGAGCAGTTCTTC. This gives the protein CASSQGGGGDYNEQFF.

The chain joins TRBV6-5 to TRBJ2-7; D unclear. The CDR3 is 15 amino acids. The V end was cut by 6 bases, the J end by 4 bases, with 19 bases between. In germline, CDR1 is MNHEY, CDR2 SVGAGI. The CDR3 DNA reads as TGTGCCAGCAGCGTAGATGAAGGGTTGGGGTACGAGCAGTACTTC. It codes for CASSVDEGLGYEQYF.